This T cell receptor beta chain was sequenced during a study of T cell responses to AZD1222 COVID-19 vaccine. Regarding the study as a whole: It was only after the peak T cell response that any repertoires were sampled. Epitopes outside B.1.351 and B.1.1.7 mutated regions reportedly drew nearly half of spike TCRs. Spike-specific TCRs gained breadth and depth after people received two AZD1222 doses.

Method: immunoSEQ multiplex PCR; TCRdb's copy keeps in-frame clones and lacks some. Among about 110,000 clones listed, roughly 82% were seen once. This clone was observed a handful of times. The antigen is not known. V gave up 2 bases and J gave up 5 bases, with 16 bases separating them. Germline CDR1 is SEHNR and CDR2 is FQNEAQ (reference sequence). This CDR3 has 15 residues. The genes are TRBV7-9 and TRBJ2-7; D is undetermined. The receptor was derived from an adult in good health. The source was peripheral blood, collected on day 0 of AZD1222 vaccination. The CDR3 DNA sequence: TGTGCCAGCAGCTTAAGCAGCCAGCCCTCGGACGAGCAGTACTTC. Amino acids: CASSLSSQPSDEQYF.